A single T cell receptor beta chain is shown here with its context. The V segment lost 4 bases and the J segment 4 bases; nucleotides outside the gene matches: 11. This CDR3 has 16 residues. The germline CDR1 and CDR2 sequences are SGHRS and YFSETQ. This specimen comes from a study of blood T cell repertoires in COVID-19. Libraries were prepared by immunoSEQ multiplex PCR; TCRdb keeps only in-frame clonotypes and omits some of them. The repertoire holds some 500,000 clones, about 88% seen once, with less than 9.5% in the top ten. The J gene is TRBJ1-2, the V gene TRBV5-1; 9 positions agree with TRBD1. The sequence derives from a woman aged 50 to 60 with COVID-19, enrolled during active disease. Sequencing was done on a sample of peripheral blood. Here the CDR3 DNA reads TGCGCCAGCAGCGCGGGTCCGGGACAGGGCCTCTATGGCTACACCTTC. This codes for CASSAGPGQGLYGYTF.